The source of this TCR beta chain is a study of OX40 agonist ivuxolimab in advanced cancers. Concerning the study at large: Ivuxolimab was a fully human IgG2 agonistic monoclonal antibody targeting the costimulatory receptor OX40 (CD134). The paper covers the monotherapy dose-escalation part of the phase I ivuxolimab trial, which included N ≈ 52 patients. Patients were allowed to have had prior anti-PD-1, anti-PD-L1 or anti-CTLA-4 therapy, and around 40% of the dose-escalation patients had previously received checkpoint inhibitors. Intravenous ivuxolimab was administered to patients every 2 weeks at six dose levels: 0.01, 0.1, 0.3, 1.5, 3 and 10 mg/kg. The point of sequencing TCRbeta in the periphery was to test whether ivuxolimab changed TCR sequence diversity and drove clonal T-cell expansion. Partial responses were achieved by three dose-escalation patients, of whom one had hepatocellular carcinoma and two had cutaneous melanoma. The dose-escalation cohort was about 86% male with a mean age of about 60 years, ranging from roughly 20 to 80. Among the 52 dose-escalation patients, approximately 20 had hepatocellular carcinoma, 15 or so melanoma, 9 renal cell carcinoma and 9 head and neck cancer.

CDR1 SGHRS and CDR2 YFSETQ were looked up in the germline V gene. V loses 4 bases of germline sequence and J loses 1 base, and the interval between the two ends is 9 bases. The CDR3 starts with the cysteine, ends with the phenylalanine, and has 15 residues. Only the CDR3 DNA stays, 45 bases, in frame from base 1. With respect to this clone: It lacks a known antigen. No per-base quality is available; no much larger clone lies one base away.

Genomic DNA was isolated from the sorted cells so that the TCRbeta CDR3 region could be sequenced. The immunoSEQ Assay was used for sequencing of TCRbeta CDR3 regions. TCRdb retrieved this table from immuneACCESS and kept in-frame rearrangements only. Not all clones are present; in checked studies, unresolved V genes account for under half, and no reason is known for the remainder. For this sample there are over 65,000 clones; about four fifths appear just once. The top ten constitute around 0.45% of the sample. General findings and caveats noted by the study authors: Low levels of normalized T-cell clonal expansion were also shown by some nonresponding patients. Antigen specificity was not determined for the clonally expanded peripheral T cells. Partial responders in the 0.1-3.0 mg/kg groups had among the lowest normalized peripheral clonal expansion, especially among CD8+ T cells. On average, CD8+ T cells showed more expanded clones than CD4+ T cells after ivuxolimab. At doses of 0.1 to 3.0 mg/kg, clonal expansion of both CD4+ and CD8+ blood T cells was observed from baseline to week 6.

Patients with a history of autoimmune disease or receiving systemic immunosuppression were excluded from the trial. Peripheral blood for TCR sequencing was collected from all dose cohorts at baseline, on cycle 4 day 1, and on cycle 7 day 1. Samples came from an open-label, multicenter, first-in-human phase I dose-escalation trial of ivuxolimab. The trial enrolled adults with locally advanced or metastatic head and neck squamous cell, hepatocellular, melanoma or renal cell carcinoma. CD4+ and CD8+ T cells were sorted separately from peripheral blood before TCR sequencing. This specimen consisted of CD4+ or CD8+ T cells sorted from blood, obtained in a trial of the OX40 agonist ivuxolimab. The chain employs TRBV5-1 and TRBJ2-6, with no reliable assignment of the D segment. The receptor comes from an adult with an advanced solid tumor such as melanoma, head and neck, liver or kidney cancer. The DNA reads as follows: TGCGCCAGCAGCGCTCCCCGGTCTGGGGCCAACGTCCTGACTTTC. Translated, this gives CASSAPRSGANVLTF.